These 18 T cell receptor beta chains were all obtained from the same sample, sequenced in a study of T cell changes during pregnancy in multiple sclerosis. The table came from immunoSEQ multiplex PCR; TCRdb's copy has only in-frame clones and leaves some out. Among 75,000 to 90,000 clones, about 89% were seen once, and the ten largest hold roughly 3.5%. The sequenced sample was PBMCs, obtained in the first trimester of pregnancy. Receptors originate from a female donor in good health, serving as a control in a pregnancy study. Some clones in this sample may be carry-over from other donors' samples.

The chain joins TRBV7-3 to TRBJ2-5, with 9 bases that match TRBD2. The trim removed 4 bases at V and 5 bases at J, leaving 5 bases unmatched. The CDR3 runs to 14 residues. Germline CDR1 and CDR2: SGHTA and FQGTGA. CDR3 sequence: CASSYSGSGETQYF. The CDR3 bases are TGTGCCAGCAGCTATAGCGGGAGCGGGGAGACCCAGTACTTC. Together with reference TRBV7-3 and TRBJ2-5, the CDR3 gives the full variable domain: GAGVSQTPSNKVTEKGKYVELRCDPISGHTALYWYRQSLGQGPEFLIYFQGTGAADDSGLPNDRFFAVRPEGSVSTLKIQRTERGDSAVYLCASSYSGSGETQYFGPGTRLLVL.

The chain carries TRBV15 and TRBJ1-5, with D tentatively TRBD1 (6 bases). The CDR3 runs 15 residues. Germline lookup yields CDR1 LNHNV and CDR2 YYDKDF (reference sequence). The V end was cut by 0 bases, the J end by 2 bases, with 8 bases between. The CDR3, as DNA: TGTGCCACCAGCAGAGAAGGGGGTGGCAATCAGCCCCAGCATTTT. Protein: CATSREGGGNQPQHF.

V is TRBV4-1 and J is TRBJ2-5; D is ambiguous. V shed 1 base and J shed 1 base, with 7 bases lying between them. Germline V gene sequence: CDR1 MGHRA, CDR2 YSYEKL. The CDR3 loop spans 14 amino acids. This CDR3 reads CASSQVTFQETQYF. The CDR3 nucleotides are TGCGCCAGCAGCCAAGTAACTTTCCAAGAGACCCAGTACTTC.

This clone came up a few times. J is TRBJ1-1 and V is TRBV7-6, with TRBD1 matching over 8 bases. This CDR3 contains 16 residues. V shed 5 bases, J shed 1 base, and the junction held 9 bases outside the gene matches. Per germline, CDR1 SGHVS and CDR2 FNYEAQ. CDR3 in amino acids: CASSQGQGVRNTEAFF. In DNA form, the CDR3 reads TGTGCCAGCAGCCAAGGACAGGGCGTAAGGAACACTGAAGCTTTCTTT.

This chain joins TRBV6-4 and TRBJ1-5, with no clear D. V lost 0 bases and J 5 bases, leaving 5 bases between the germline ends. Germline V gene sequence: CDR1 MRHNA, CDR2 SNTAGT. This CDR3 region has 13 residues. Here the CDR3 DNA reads TGTGCCAGCAGTGACTCGGCAGATCAGCCCCAGCATTTT. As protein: CASSDSADQPQHF.

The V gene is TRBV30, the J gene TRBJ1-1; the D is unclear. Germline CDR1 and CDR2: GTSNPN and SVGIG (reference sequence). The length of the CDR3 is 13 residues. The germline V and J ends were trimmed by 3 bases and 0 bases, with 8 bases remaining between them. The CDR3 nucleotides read TGTGCCTGGAGGAGGTTGATGAACACTGAAGCTTTCTTT. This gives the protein CAWRRLMNTEAFF.

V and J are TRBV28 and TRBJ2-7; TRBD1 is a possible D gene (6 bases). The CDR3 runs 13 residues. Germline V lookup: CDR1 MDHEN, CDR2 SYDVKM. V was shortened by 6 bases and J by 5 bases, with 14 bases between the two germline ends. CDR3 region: CASRQGTRDEQYF. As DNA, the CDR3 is TGTGCCAGCAGACAAGGGACAAGGGACGAGCAGTACTTC.

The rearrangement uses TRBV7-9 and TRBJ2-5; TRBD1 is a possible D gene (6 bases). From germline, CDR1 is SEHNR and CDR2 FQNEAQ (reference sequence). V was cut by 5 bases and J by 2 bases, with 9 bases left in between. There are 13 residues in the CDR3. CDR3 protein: CASSPDRQETQYF. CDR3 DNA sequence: TGTGCCAGCAGCCCAGACAGGCAAGAGACCCAGTACTTC. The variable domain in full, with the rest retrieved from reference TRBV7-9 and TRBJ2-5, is DTGVSQNPRHKITKRGQNVTFRCDPISEHNRLYWYRQTLGQGPEFLTYFQNEAQLEKSRLLSDRFSAERPKGSFSTLEIQRTEQGDSAMYLCASSPDRQETQYFGPGTRLLVL.

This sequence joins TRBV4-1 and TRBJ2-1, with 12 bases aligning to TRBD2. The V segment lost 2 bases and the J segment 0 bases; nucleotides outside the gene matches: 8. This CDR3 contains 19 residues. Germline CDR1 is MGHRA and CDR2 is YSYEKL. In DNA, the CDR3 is TGCGCCAGCAGCCAAAGGACTAGCGGGAAGGGCCCCTCCTACAATGAGCAGTTCTTC. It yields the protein CASSQRTSGKGPSYNEQFF.

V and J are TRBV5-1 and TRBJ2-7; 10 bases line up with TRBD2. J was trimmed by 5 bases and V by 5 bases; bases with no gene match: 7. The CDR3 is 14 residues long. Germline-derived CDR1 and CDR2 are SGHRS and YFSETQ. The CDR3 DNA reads TGCGCCAGCAGACCCAGCGGGGGGGCCCACGAGCAGTACTTC. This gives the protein CASRPSGGAHEQYF.

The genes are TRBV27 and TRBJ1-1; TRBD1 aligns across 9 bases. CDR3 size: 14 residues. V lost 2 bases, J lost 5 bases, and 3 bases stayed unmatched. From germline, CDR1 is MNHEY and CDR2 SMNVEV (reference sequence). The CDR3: CASSLLGQGTEAFF. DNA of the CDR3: TGTGCCAGCAGTTTACTCGGACAGGGGACTGAAGCTTTCTTT.

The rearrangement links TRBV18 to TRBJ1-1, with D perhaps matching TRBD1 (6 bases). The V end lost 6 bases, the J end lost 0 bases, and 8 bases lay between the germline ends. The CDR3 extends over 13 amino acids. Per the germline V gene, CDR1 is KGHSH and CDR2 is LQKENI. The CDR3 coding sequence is TGTGCCAGCTCGGACAGCGTGAACACTGAAGCTTTCTTT. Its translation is CASSDSVNTEAFF.

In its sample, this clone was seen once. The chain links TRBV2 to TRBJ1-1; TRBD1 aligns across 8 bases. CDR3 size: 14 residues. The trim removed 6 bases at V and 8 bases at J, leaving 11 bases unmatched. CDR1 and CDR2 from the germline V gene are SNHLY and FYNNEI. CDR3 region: CASRGRQGASEAFF. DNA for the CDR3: TGTGCCAGCAGAGGCCGCCAGGGGGCTTCCGAAGCTTTCTTT.

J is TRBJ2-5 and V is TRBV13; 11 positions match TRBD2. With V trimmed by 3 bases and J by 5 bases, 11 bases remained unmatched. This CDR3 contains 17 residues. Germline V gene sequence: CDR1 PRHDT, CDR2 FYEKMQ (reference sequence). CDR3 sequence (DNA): TGTGCCAGCAGCTTGGATAGCGGGGGGGCAGGTCGGGAGACCCAGTACTTC. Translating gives CASSLDSGGAGRETQYF.

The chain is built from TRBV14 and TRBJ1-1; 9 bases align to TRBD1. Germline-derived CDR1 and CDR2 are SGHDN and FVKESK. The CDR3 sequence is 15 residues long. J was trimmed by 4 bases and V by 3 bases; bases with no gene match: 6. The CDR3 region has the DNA TGTGCCAGCAGCCATACAGGGGGCTCGATCACTGAAGCTTTCTTT. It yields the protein CASSHTGGSITEAFF.

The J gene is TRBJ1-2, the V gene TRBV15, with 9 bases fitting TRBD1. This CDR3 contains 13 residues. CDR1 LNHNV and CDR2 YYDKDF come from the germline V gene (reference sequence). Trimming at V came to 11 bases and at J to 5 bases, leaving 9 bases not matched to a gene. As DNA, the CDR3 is TGTGCCCTAGGACAGGGGCTTGGGTATGGCTACACCTTC. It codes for CALGQGLGYGYTF.

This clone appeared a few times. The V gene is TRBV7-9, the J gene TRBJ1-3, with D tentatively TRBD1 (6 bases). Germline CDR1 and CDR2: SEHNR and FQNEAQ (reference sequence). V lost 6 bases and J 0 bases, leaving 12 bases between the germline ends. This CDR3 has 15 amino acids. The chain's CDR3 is CASRPTGSSGNTIYF. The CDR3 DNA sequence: TGTGCCAGCAGACCTACAGGGTCCTCTGGAAACACCATATATTTT. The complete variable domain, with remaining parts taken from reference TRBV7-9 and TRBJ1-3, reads DTGVSQNPRHKITKRGQNVTFRCDPISEHNRLYWYRQTLGQGPEFLTYFQNEAQLEKSRLLSDRFSAERPKGSFSTLEIQRTEQGDSAMYLCASRPTGSSGNTIYFGEGSWLTVV.

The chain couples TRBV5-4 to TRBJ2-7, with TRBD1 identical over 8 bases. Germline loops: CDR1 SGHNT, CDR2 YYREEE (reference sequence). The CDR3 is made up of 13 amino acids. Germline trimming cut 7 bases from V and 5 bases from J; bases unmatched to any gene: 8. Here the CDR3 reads CASERQGADEQYF. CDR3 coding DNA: TGTGCCAGCGAGCGGCAGGGGGCGGACGAGCAGTACTTC.